This T cell receptor beta chain was sequenced during a study of CD8 T cells in ankylosing spondylitis. General study points: The disease-linked clones had a CD8+ phenotype and low blood frequencies.

V dropped 6 bases and J dropped 3; count of bases not matched to a gene: 8. The CDR3 totals 14 residues. Germline V lookup: CDR1 SGHTA, CDR2 FQGNSA. As the method for making TCR beta libraries, quantitative 5'-RACE with molecular barcodes was used. One entry per CDR3 protein, called by TCRdb with MiXCR from the 5' RACE reads. The sample contains about 250,000 distinct CDR3 sequences, less than 9.5% of which appear only once. This clonotype was seen at least ten times. Antigen unknown. This TCR was recovered from a female donor with ankylosing spondylitis or in good health (not recorded which). The chain carries TRBV7-2 and TRBJ2-7; TRBD2 matches at 7 bases. Source material: blood, either unsorted or a sorted T cell fraction (not recorded which). This CDR3 is CASRPWGGLYEQYF. DNA for the CDR3: TGTGCCAGCAGACCCTGGGGGGGACTCTACGAGCAGTACTTC.